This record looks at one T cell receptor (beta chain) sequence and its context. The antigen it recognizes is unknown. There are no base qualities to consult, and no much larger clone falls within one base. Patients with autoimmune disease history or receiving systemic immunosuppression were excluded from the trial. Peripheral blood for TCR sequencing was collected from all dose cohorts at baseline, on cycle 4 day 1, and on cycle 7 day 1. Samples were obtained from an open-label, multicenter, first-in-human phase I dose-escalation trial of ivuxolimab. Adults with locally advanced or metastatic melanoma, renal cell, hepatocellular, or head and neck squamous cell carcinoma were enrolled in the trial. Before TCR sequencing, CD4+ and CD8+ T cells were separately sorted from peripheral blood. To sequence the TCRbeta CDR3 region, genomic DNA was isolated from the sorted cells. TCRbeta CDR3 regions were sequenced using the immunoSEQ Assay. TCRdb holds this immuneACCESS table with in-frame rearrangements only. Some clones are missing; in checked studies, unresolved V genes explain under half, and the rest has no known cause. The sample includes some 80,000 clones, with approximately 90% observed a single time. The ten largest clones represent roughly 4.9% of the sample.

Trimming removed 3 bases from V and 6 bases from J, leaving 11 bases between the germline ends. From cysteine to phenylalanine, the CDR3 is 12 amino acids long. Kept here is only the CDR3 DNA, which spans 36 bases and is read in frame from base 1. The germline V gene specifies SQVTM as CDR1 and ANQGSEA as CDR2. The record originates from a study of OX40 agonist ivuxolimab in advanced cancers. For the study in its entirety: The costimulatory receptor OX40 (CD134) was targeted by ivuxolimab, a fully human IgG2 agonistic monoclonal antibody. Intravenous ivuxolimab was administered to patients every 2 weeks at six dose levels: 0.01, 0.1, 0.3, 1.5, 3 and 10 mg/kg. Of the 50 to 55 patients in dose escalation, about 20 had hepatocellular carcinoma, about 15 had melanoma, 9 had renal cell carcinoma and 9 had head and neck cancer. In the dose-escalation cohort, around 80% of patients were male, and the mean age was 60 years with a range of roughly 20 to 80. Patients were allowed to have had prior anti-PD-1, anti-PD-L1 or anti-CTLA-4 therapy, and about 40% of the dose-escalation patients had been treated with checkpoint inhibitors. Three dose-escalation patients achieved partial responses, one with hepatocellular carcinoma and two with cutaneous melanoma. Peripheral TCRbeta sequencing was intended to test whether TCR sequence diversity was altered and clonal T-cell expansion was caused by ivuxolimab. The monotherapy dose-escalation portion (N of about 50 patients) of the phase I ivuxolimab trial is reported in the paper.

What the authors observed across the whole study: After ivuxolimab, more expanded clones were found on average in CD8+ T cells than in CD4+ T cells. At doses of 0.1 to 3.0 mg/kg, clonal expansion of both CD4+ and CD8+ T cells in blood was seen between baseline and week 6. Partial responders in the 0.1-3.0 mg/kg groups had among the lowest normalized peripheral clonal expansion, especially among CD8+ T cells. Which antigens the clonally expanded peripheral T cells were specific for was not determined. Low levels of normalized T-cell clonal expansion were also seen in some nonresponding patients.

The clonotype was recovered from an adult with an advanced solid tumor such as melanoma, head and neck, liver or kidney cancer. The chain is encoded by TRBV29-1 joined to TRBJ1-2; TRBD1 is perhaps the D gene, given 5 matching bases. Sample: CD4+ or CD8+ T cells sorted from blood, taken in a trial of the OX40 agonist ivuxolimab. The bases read TGCAGCGTTGAGAGGGGCGCGGATGGCTACACCTTC. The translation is CSVERGADGYTF.